This T cell receptor (beta chain) derives from a study of blood T cells in healthy people across ages. Study outcomes and limitations: Significant beta diversity loss was already apparent by age about 39, declining roughly linearly.

This clonotype was found many times. Its cognate antigen is unknown. Using a J-beta primer mix together with a sample-barcoded 5' primer, a second PCR was run for roughly 7 to 12 cycles. The study obtained at least 2.5 million CDR3-containing paired-end reads from every sample. TCRdb re-derived calls from the 5' RACE reads in MiXCR, one entry per CDR3 protein. The data contain approximately 1,700,000 distinct CDR3 sequences, roughly 43% of them singletons. This CDR3 has 17 residues. Germline CDR1 and CDR2: DFQATT and SNEGSKA (reference sequence). V lost 1 base, J lost 5 bases, and 15 bases stayed unmatched.

This chain connects TRBV20-1 to TRBJ2-5; 8 bases fit TRBD1. Sequencing was done on a sample of blood. The receptor comes from a human donor in good health. CDR3 in DNA: TGCAGTGCTAGAGCCTCAGACGGACAGGGAATGGTTGAGACCCAGTACTTC. This sequence encodes CSARASDGQGMVETQYF.